This TCR beta chain was sequenced for a study of shared clonotypes between healthy human individuals. Germline V gives CDR1 SNHLY, CDR2 FYNNEI. The CDR3 sequence is 15 residues long. V was shortened by 0 bases and J by 4 bases, with 9 bases between the two germline ends. On this clone: Antigen specificity is unknown.

Profiled with immunoSEQ multiplex PCR; TCRdb holds only in-frame clones, not every one. The table records millions of clones, approximately 95% of them present only once. Study findings and constraints: Estimated richness was generally greater in naive than memory subsets. Compared with clonotypes that all four donors shared, non-shared clonotypes had lower generation probabilities. Clonotype sharing among donors likely depends on sequencing depth.

CD45RO-negative, CCR7-selected cells formed the naive CD8 fraction, which excluded terminally differentiated effector memory CD45RA+ cells. The rearrangement links TRBV2 to TRBJ2-2, with D unresolved. Sequencing was done on a sample of naive CD8+ T cells sorted from blood. The source is a man younger than 35 in good health. The CDR3, as DNA: TGTGCCAGCAGTGAAGCTGTGTCTCCCACCGGGGAGCTGTTTTTT. It translates to CASSEAVSPTGELFF.